This T cell receptor beta chain comes out of a study of T-cell reconstitution after alpha-beta-depleted transplantation in children. Study observations and caveats: Surviving recipient cells, namely T cells and thymic progenitors, were the source of high day-60 TCRbeta diversity in some patients.

On this clonotype: Its specificity is unknown.

Using unique molecular identifiers, the investigators prepared the TCRbeta library. Via MiXCR, TCRdb re-called the PCR reads, giving one row per CDR3 protein. The repertoire has around 500,000 distinct CDR3 sequences, under 30% of them found once; the top ten carry 13% to 15%. The sample here was PBMCs, mostly from graft donor cells, taken 360 days after TCRalphabeta/CD19-depleted stem cell transplant. The sequence derives from a boy under two years old who had a stem cell transplant for acute myeloid leukemia, so the T cells may come from the graft donor.

Here the CDR3 reads CASSPLLLMTGGFLMNTEAFF. CDR3 nucleotides: TGTGCCAGCAGCCCCCTCCTCCTTATGACAGGGGGCTTCCTCATGAACACTGAAGCTTTCTTT. The chain links TRBV3-1 to TRBJ1-1; 10 nucleotides match TRBD1. The CDR3 spans 21 residues. Unmatched junction bases numbered 20, after V lost 4 bases and J lost 0 bases. Germline V lookup: CDR1 LGHDT, CDR2 YNNKEL (reference sequence).